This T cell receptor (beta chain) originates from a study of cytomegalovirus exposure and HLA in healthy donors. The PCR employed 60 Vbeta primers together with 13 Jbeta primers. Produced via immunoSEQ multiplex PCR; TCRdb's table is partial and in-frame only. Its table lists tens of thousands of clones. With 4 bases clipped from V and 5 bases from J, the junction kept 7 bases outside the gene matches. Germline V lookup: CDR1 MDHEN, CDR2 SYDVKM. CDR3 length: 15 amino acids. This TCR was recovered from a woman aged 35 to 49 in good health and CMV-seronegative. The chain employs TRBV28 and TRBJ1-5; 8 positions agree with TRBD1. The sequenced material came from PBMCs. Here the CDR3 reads CASSSDREEDQPQHF. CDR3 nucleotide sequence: TGTGCCAGCAGTTCGGACAGGGAGGAGGATCAGCCCCAGCATTTT.